This T cell receptor beta chain derives from a study of identical twins. Each CDR3 protein is one row after TCRdb ran MiXCR on the 5' RACE reads. The data show roughly 720,000 distinct CDR3 sequences, 15% to 20% seen once. Study results and caveats: Invariant MAIT and iNKT cells may have partly biased zero-insertion analyses. Twin-shared out-of-frame alpha sequences showed excess low generation probability.

In every case, the donor was a healthy Caucasian. This clonotype was counted a few times. Its cognate antigen is unknown. Germline assignment: CDR1 DFQATT and CDR2 SNEGSKA (reference sequence). The CDR3 has 14 residues. The data also belong to a second study, concerning T cells expressing NK-cell markers. That work contributes: In the group of eight sequenced donors, seven were HCMV-seropositive and one was seronegative.

Sequencing was carried out using PBMCs. J is TRBJ2-2 and V is TRBV20-1, with D possibly TRBD2 on 6 matching bases. This clonotype originated in a woman aged 18-30 years in good health. CDR3 DNA: TGCGCCGGAACTGGGGGGTCGAACACCGGGGAGCTGTTTTTT. Its protein product is CAGTGGSNTGELFF.